This T cell receptor (beta chain) was identified during a study of blood T cell repertoires in COVID-19. Across the whole study: Sample material is recorded as cDNA or gDNA derived from T cells, B-cell-depleted T cells, or PBMCs.

Some clones are missing from TCRdb's copy, which holds only in-frame ones; the method was immunoSEQ multiplex PCR. This table has about 160,000 clones, under 85% appearing once. The germline gives CDR1 KGHSH, CDR2 LQKENI. V was pared by 2 bases and J by 8 bases, with 16 bases between. The CDR3 sequence is 14 residues long. J is TRBJ2-7 and V is TRBV18; a possible D gene is TRBD1 (6 bases). The sample was peripheral blood. This sequence originates from an older man with COVID-19, enrolled during active disease. CDR3 nucleotides: TGTGCCAGCTCACCAGGGGGCCCTTATTTCCAGCAGTACTTC. Protein sequence: CASSPGGPYFQQYF.